A selection of T cell receptor beta chains follows, all from one sample in a study of spatial heterogeneity in lung cancer. From the 5' RACE reads, TCRdb called clonotypes with MiXCR, one entry per CDR3 protein. Among some 46,000 distinct CDR3 sequences listed, around 11% were seen once. The sample here was PBMCs, taken at follow-up. These receptors were obtained from a male donor with early-stage non-small cell lung cancer. The CDR3 runs from the conserved cysteine through the conserved F or W. The D gene is left open where the match is weak. Only some rows state a clone size, as once, few, many or a class for expanded clones.

D gene,J gene,clone size,V gene,CDR3 DNA,CDR3 protein
TRBD2,TRBJ2-1,few,TRBV7-8,TGTGCCAGCAGCTTAGTCCTAGCGGGTAATGAGCAGTTCTTC,CASSLVLAGNEQFF
-,TRBJ2-3,many,TRBV5-1,TGCGCCAGCAGCTTGGCCTTGAGGGGGGCTGGAGATACGCAGTATTTT,CASSLALRGAGDTQYF
-,TRBJ1-5,few,TRBV30,TGTGCCTGGAGTGTAGGGGGGGCTGGCAATCAGCCCCAGCATTTT,CAWSVGGAGNQPQHF
-,TRBJ2-3,-,TRBV5-4,TGTGCCAGCAGCCCTGGATGGGCTGATACGCAGTATTTT,CASSPGWADTQYF
-,TRBJ1-1,many,TRBV28,TGTGCCAGCCTCAGAATCGGGGAAGCTTTCTTT,CASLRIGEAFF
TRBD1,TRBJ2-7,-,TRBV7-9,TGTGCCAGCAGCATATGGACAGGGACAGGCGACGAGCAGTACTTC,CASSIWTGTGDEQYF
TRBD1,TRBJ2-3,many,TRBV9,TGTGCCAGCAGCGTGCGACCGGGACAGGGGGCAGAGGATACGCAGTATTTT,CASSVRPGQGAEDTQYF
TRBD2,TRBJ2-1,many,TRBV29-1,TGCAGCGCTGCGGTAGCGGGCTCCTACAATGAGCAGTTCTTC,CSAAVAGSYNEQFF
TRBD1,TRBJ2-3,few,TRBV24-1,TGTGCCACCAGTGATTTGTCAGGGGGCAAAGATACGCAGTATTTT,CATSDLSGGKDTQYF
TRBD2,TRBJ2-3,few,TRBV29-1,TGCAGCGTGGGACTAGGTGCAGATACGCAGTATTTT,CSVGLGADTQYF
TRBD2,TRBJ2-1,many,TRBV19,TGTGCCAGTAGTATAGAAGGCGGGGGGCAGTTCTTC,CASSIEGGGQFF
-,TRBJ1-2,many,TRBV7-2,TGTGCCAGCAGCTTTCAACCAACGGGATCCGGGAATGGCTACACCTTC,CASSFQPTGSGNGYTF
TRBD1,TRBJ2-1,many,TRBV6-4,TGTGCCGACACACCGGGACAGGGGGAGGGTGAGCAGTTCTTC,CADTPGQGEGEQFF
TRBD1,TRBJ2-1,-,TRBV7-2,TGTGCCAGCAGCTCCGGGACAGGGGCCCACAATGAGCAGTTCTTC,CASSSGTGAHNEQFF
-,TRBJ1-1,-,TRBV7-9,TGTGCCAGCAGCGGCCGGGACCTGATGAACACTGAAGCTTTCTTT,CASSGRDLMNTEAFF
-,TRBJ1-5,-,TRBV12-3/TRBV12-4,TGTGCCAGCAGCTTGGACGGATATCAGCCCCAGCATTTT,CASSLDGYQPQHF
-,TRBJ2-3,many,TRBV12-3/TRBV12-4,TGTGCCAGCAGCCGGATGGTCACAGATACGCAGTATTTT,CASSRMVTDTQYF
TRBD1,TRBJ2-1,-,TRBV4-2,TGTGCCAGCAGCCAACCGGGACAGGGGGCGAATGAGCAGTTCTTC,CASSQPGQGANEQFF
-,TRBJ2-5,-,TRBV5-1,TGCGCCAGCAGCTTGGCGGGGTACCAAGAGACCCAGTACTTC,CASSLAGYQETQYF
TRBD2,TRBJ2-3,many,TRBV5-6,TGTGCCAGCAGCCGCCGACTAGCGGGAGTTTCAGATACGCAGTATTTT,CASSRRLAGVSDTQYF
-,TRBJ1-2,-,TRBV30,TGTGCCTGGGGTATAACCGGCTACACCTTC,CAWGITGYTF
TRBD2,TRBJ2-2,many,TRBV24-1,TGTGCCACCAGTAAGTCTAGCGGGACCTACACCGGGGAGCTGTTTTTT,CATSKSSGTYTGELFF
-,TRBJ2-5,many,TRBV7-6,TGTGCCAGCAGCTTAGAATCGGAGACCCAGTACTTC,CASSLESETQYF
TRBD1,TRBJ1-1,many,TRBV15,TGTGCCACCAGCAGCCCAGGGGGCTTGAACACTGAAGCTTTCTTT,CATSSPGGLNTEAFF
TRBD2,TRBJ2-5,many,TRBV4-3,TGCGCCAGCAGCCAAGATCCGCCGGGACTAGCAGAAGAGACCCAGTACTTC,CASSQDPPGLAEETQYF
TRBD2,TRBJ2-1,-,TRBV15,TGTGCCACCAGCAGAGGAGGGACTAGCGGTCATGAGCAGTTCTTC,CATSRGGTSGHEQFF
-,TRBJ2-7,many,TRBV15,TGTGCCACCAGCAGAGACCGGGACGGCTCCTACGAGCAGTACTTC,CATSRDRDGSYEQYF
TRBD2,TRBJ2-7,many,TRBV20-1,TGCAGTGCTAGACCAGCGGGAGTTCCCTACGAGCAGTACTTC,CSARPAGVPYEQYF
-,TRBJ1-6,-,TRBV9,TGTGCCAGCAGCGTGAAGGGACAAACCAATTCACCCCTCCACTTT,CASSVKGQTNSPLHF
TRBD2,TRBJ2-7,few,TRBV20-1,TGCAGTGCTCCGCCTCTAGCGGGAGCCAACTACGAGCAGTACTTC,CSAPPLAGANYEQYF
TRBD2,TRBJ2-3,many,TRBV29-1,TGCAGCGTTGAGGCGATGGCGGGAGGACGCACAGATACGCAGTATTTT,CSVEAMAGGRTDTQYF
-,TRBJ1-3,many,TRBV7-2,TGTGCCAGCAGCCTCTCAGGGGAAAGGTTGCGGGGAAACACCATATATTTT,CASSLSGERLRGNTIYF
-,TRBJ1-2,many,TRBV4-3,TGCGCCAGCAGCCAAGGTGACAGCGTAACTAACTATGGCTACACCTTC,CASSQGDSVTNYGYTF
TRBD1,TRBJ1-5,-,TRBV27,TGTGCCAGCAGTTCACGAGCCGGGACAGGGCTCAATCAGCCCCAGCATTTT,CASSSRAGTGLNQPQHF
-,TRBJ2-1,few,TRBV30,TGTGCCTGGAGTGTAGGTGCGTACAATGAGCAGTTCTTC,CAWSVGAYNEQFF
TRBD2,TRBJ2-1,many,TRBV11-1,TGTGCCAGCAGCTTTGCTCTAGCGGGATCATACAATGAGCAGTTCTTC,CASSFALAGSYNEQFF
TRBD2,TRBJ2-7,many,TRBV9,TGTGCCAGCAGCGCCGCCGCGGGGGGGCTTTACGAGCAGTACTTC,CASSAAAGGLYEQYF
TRBD1,TRBJ1-1,-,TRBV6-1,TGTACCAGCACCTGGGACAGGGGGATTCGAACTGAAGCTTTCTTT,CTSTWDRGIRTEAFF
TRBD1,TRBJ2-5,many,TRBV20-1,TGCAGTGCTACTTCGACAGGGCAACAAGAGACCCAGTACTTC,CSATSTGQQETQYF
-,TRBJ1-2,few,TRBV5-6,TGTGCCAGCGGTTTCTGGCCCGATGGCTACACCTTC,CASGFWPDGYTF
-,TRBJ2-7,-,TRBV11-3,TGTGCCAGCAGCTTGGAGGTAGATCGAGTCGAGCAGTACTTC,CASSLEVDRVEQYF
-,TRBJ2-3,many,TRBV5-1,TGCGCCAGCAGCTTGGGTGCGGTACTACGGACAGATACGCAGTATTTT,CASSLGAVLRTDTQYF
-,TRBJ2-3,once,TRBV12-3/TRBV12-4,TGTGCCAGCAGTTTCTCTATAGGACAGAGCACAGATACGCAGTATTTT,CASSFSIGQSTDTQYF
-,TRBJ1-4,many,TRBV27,TGTGCCAGCAGCCCTAGGGGGACTACTAATGAAAAACTGTTTTTT,CASSPRGTTNEKLFF
-,TRBJ2-3,few,TRBV21-1,TGTGCCAGCAGCAAGTTCGGCCGGGGCTTTAGGGATACGCAGTATTTT,CASSKFGRGFRDTQYF
-,TRBJ2-3,-,TRBV7-8,TGTGCCAGCAGCTCTGTAGATACGCAGTATTTT,CASSSVDTQYF
-,TRBJ2-7,many,TRBV14,TGTGCCAGCAGCCACTCCTACGAGCAGTACTTC,CASSHSYEQYF
TRBD1,TRBJ1-4,many,TRBV27,TGTGCCAGCAGTCAAGCCGGGACAGGGACTAATGAAAAACTGTTTTTT,CASSQAGTGTNEKLFF
-,TRBJ2-7,many,TRBV21-1,TGTGCCAGCAGCCGACGGACAGGGGAGTCCCTATACGAGCAGTACTTC,CASSRRTGESLYEQYF
-,TRBJ2-1,many,TRBV7-2,TGTGCCAGCAGCTTAGTACGGGGCAATGAGCAGTTCTTC,CASSLVRGNEQFF
TRBD1,TRBJ1-2,-,TRBV5-1,TGCGCCAGCAGCTTCCTGACCGGGACAGGTATTGGCTACACCTTC,CASSFLTGTGIGYTF
-,TRBJ1-1,few,TRBV12-3/TRBV12-4,TGTGCCAGCAGTCATGGACAGAAGAACACTGAAGCTTTCTTT,CASSHGQKNTEAFF
-,TRBJ2-2,many,TRBV7-2,TGTGCCAGCAGCTTAGTCGGGGGCCTGAACACCGGGGAGCTGTTTTTT,CASSLVGGLNTGELFF
TRBD2,TRBJ2-7,many,TRBV6-6,TGTGCCAGCAGAGAACAACTAGCGGGAGTCTACGAGCAGTACTTC,CASREQLAGVYEQYF